The sequence of this T cell receptor beta chain was determined in a study of blood T cell repertoires in COVID-19. Study in general: Acute and convalescent COVID-19 samples came from the United States, Italy and Spain. T cells, B-cell-depleted T cells, or PBMCs provided the cDNA or gDNA that served as material.

In germline, CDR1 is LGHDT, CDR2 YNNKEL (reference sequence). Trimming took off 4 bases at V and 3 bases at J, with 11 bases between the two ends. The CDR3 contains 14 residues. In the authors' workflow: From reference gene primer amplification, estimates of nucleated cell counts were derived. Measured with immunoSEQ multiplex PCR; TCRdb has only the in-frame clones, and not every one. V and J calls and clone size are as listed in that table; D and trimming were resolved from the DNA. The table has under 500,000 clones, approximately 90% seen once. This receptor was identified in a woman under 40 with acute or convalescent COVID-19. The rearrangement joins TRBV3-1 (or the pseudogene TRBV3-2) to TRBJ2-3, with D possibly being TRBD1 (5 bases). The sequenced material came from peripheral blood. The CDR3 here is CASSRGFETDTQYF. CDR3 in DNA: TGTGCCAGCAGCCGGGGCTTTGAAACAGATACGCAGTATTTT.